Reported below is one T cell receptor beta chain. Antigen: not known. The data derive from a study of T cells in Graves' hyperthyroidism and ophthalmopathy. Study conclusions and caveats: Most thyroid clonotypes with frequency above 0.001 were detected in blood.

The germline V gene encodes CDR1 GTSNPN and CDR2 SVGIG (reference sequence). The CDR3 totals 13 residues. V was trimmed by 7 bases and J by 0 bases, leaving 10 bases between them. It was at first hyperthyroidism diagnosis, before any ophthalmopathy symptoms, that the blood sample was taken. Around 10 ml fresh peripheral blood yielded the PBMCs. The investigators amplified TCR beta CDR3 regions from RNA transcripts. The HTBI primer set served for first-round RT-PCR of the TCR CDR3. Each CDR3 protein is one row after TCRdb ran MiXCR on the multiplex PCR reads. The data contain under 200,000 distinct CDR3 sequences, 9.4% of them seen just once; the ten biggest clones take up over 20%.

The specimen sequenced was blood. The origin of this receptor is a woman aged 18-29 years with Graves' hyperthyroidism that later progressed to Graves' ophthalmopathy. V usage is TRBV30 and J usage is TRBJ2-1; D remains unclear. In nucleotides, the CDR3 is TGTGCCTTTAGCTTAAGCTCCTACAATGAGCAGTTCTTC. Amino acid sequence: CAFSLSSYNEQFF. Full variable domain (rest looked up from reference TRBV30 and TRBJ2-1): SQTIHQWPATLVQPVGSPLSLECTVEGTSNPNLYWYRQAAGRGLQLLFYSVGIGQISSEVPQNLSASRPQDRQFILSSKKLLLSDSGFYLCAFSLSSYNEQFFGPGTRLTVL.